This T cell receptor (beta chain) stems from a study of blood T cell repertoires in COVID-19. Overall study: The cDNA or gDNA used as material had been derived from T cells, B-cell-depleted T cells, or PBMCs.

Germline CDR1 reads LNHDA; CDR2 reads SQIVND (reference sequence). Between the trimmed V and J ends, which lost 1 base and 9 bases, there was a span of 13 bases. The CDR3 is 14 residues long. Original processing notes: Amplification from reference gene primers served as the basis for estimated nucleated cell counts. Sequencing was performed with immunoSEQ multiplex PCR; in TCRdb, only in-frame clones are kept and a portion is missing. V, J and clone size are taken as reported in that table, and D and trimming were inferred from the DNA itself. In the table there are a few hundred thousand clones, roughly four fifths of which are singletons.

This chain links TRBV19 with TRBJ2-1; D uncertain. Sample: peripheral blood. The source of this sequence is a man aged 30 to 39 who had recovered from COVID-19. The DNA of the CDR3 is TGTGCCAGTAGTATAGCGCTTGCGGTTGGTGAGCAGTTCTTC. Amino acids: CASSIALAVGEQFF.